This entry is about one TCR beta chain. What it recognizes is unknown. Libraries were prepared by immunoSEQ multiplex PCR; TCRdb keeps only in-frame clonotypes and omits some of them. The table lists more than 30,000 clones, over 80% of them singletons. The entry originates in a study of PD-L1 blockade in urothelial cancer. At the level of the study: Patients started atezolizumab around 2014, 1,200 mg intravenously every 3 weeks. Bladder-origin urothelial cancer in males covered twenty-five of 29 patients. Study results and caveats: Blood TCR clonality below the median before treatment was a predictor of better survival.

CDR3 length: 15 amino acids. The V gene end was trimmed by 4 bases and the J gene end by 5 bases; junction bases not matched to a gene: 6. CDR1 LNHDA and CDR2 SQIVND come from the germline V gene (reference sequence). The sequence came from a man over 45 with urothelial cancer. The chain recombines TRBV19 with TRBJ2-2, with TRBD2 matching over 8 bases. The input for sequencing was PBMCs, taken around atezolizumab (anti-PD-L1) treatment. The DNA of the CDR3 is TGTGCCAGTAGTACCCCCCGGGGGGGGACCGGGGAGCTGTTTTTT. This gives the protein CASSTPRGGTGELFF. Drawing the rest from reference TRBV19 and TRBJ2-2, the complete variable domain is DGGITQSPKYLFRKEGQNVTLSCEQNLNHDAMYWYRQDPGQGLRLIYYSQIVNDFQKGDIAEGYSVSREKKESFPLTVTSAQKNPTAFYLCASSTPRGGTGELFFGEGSRLTVL.